This T cell receptor beta chain was recovered during a study of blood T cell repertoires in COVID-19. At the level of the study: The origin of the acute and convalescent COVID-19 samples was the United States, Italy and Spain.

V gave up 0 bases and J gave up 7 bases, with 6 bases separating them. The CDR3 has 13 residues. Germline loops: CDR1 LGHNA, CDR2 YNFKEQ. Some clones are missing from TCRdb's copy, which holds only in-frame ones; the method was immunoSEQ multiplex PCR. In the table there are 270,000 or so clones, 75% to 90% of which are singletons. The TCR comes from a middle-aged man with acute or convalescent COVID-19. What was sequenced was peripheral blood. V and J are TRBV4-2 and TRBJ1-4, with no clear D. Written as DNA, the CDR3 is TGTGCCAGCAGCCAAGAGTACGGTGAAAAACTGTTTTTT. Its protein is CASSQEYGEKLFF.